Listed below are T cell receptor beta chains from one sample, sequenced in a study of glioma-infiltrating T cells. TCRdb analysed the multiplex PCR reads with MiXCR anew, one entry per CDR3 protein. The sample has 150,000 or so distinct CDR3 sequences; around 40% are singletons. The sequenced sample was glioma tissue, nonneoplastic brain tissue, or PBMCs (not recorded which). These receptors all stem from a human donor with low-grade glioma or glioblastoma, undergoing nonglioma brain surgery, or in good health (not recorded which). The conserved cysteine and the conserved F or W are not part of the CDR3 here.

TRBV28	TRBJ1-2	ASSTYQGPRGYT
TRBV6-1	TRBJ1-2	ASSESAGVGGT
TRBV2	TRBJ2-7	ASSYRGQLYEQY
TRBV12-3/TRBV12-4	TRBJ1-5	ASSRTGAGEPQH
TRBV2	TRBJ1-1	ASSVQRTEAF
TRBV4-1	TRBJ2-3	ASSQGQGPDTQY
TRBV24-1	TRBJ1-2	ATSDYYCYT
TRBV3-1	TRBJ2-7	ASSQELAPTYEQY
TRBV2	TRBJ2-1	ATHRDRVWNEQF
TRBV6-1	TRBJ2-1	ASSPGFSYNEQF
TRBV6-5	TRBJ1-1	AALSQWGLTF
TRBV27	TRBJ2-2	ASKLEFSGELF
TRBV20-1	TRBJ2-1	SASGLAGGVGYNEQF
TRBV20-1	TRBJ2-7	SARAGWGEQY
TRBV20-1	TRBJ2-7	SASPGQGYEQY
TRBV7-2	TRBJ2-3	ASSPARRNTDTQY
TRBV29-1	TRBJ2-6	SATGLVSGANVLT
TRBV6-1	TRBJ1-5	ASRGQGNQPQH
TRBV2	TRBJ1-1	ASSAERGAEAF
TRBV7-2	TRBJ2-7	ASSLEGVTYEQY
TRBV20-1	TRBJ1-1	SASTGLNTEAF
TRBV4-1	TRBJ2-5	ASSQDLGPWAETQY
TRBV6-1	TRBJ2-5	ASSRTGQETQY
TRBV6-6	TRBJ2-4	ASSYRTGHLAKNIQY
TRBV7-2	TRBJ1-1	ASSSDRSEAF
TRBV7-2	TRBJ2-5	ASSLVSLAGNQETQY
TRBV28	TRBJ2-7	ASSVPGQTMFYEQY
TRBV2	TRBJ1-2	ASSGDGYGYT
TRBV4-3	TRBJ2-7	ASSQEPGSYEQY
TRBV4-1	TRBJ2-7	ASSQTSQPPYEQY
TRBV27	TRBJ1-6	ASSLIGILGNSPLH
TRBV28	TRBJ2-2	ASRYWTIANTGELF
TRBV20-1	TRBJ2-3	SARRTPDNTDTQY
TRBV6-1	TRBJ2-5	ASEGGNQETQY
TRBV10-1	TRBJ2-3	ASSDPTSTDTQY
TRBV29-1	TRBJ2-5	SAQLETQY
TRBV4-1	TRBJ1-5	ASSQDDREDQPQH
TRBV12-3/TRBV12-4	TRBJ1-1	ASLMMGVSTEAF
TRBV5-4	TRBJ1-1	ASSLPTYTEAF
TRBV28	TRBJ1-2	ASKGTLNYGYT
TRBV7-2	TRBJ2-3	ASSLRLAGFSDTQY